This T cell receptor beta chain came from a study of blood T cell repertoires in COVID-19. The V end lost 5 bases, the J end lost 0 bases, and 10 bases lay between the germline ends. The CDR3 runs to 14 residues. The germline CDR1 and CDR2 sequences are LGHNA and YNFKEQ. Sequencing was performed with immunoSEQ multiplex PCR; in TCRdb, only in-frame clones are kept and a portion is missing. The sample includes 23,000 or so clones, roughly 92% of them seen just once. This clone was observed once. This TCR was sampled from a human donor in a cohort sampled during active COVID-19. The sequenced material came from peripheral blood. V and J are TRBV4-2 and TRBJ1-1, with D possibly matching TRBD1 (6 bases). The CDR3 DNA reads TGTGCCAGCAGCTTCGGACAGTTGAACACTGAAGCTTTCTTT. Protein product: CASSFGQLNTEAFF.